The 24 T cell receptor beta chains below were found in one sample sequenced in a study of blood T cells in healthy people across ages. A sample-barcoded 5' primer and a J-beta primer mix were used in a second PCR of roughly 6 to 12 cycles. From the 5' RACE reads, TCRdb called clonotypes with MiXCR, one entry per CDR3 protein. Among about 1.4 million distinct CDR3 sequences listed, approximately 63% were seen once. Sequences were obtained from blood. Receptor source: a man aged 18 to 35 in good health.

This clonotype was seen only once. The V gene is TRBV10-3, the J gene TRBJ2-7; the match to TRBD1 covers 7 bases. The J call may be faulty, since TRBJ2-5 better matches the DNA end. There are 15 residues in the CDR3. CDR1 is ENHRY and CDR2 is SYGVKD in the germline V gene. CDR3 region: CAISEPGTAQETQYF. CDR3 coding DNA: TGTGCCATCAGTGAGCCCGGGACAGCTCAAGAGACCCAGTACTTC.

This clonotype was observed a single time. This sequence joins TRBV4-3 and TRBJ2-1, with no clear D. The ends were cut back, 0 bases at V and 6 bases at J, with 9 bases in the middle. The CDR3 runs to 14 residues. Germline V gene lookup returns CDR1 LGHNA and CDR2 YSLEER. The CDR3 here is CASSQDSLGNEQFF. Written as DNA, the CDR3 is TGCGCCAGCAGCCAAGATAGTTTGGGCAATGAGCAGTTCTTC.

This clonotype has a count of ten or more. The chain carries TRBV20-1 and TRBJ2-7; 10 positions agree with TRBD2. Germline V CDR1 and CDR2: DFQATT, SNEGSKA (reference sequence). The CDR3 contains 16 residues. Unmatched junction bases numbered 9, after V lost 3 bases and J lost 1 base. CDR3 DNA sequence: TGCAGTGCTAGCCTTTTCGGGACTAGCGCTTCCTACGAGCAGTACTTC. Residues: CSASLFGTSASYEQYF.

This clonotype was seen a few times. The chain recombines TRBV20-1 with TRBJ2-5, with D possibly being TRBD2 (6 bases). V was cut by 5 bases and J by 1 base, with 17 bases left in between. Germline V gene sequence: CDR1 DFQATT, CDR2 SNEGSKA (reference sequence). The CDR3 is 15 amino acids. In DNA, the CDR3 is TGCAGTGCTGCCTCAAGCGGGCGCACCCAAGAGACCCAGTACTTC. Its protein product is CSAASSGRTQETQYF.

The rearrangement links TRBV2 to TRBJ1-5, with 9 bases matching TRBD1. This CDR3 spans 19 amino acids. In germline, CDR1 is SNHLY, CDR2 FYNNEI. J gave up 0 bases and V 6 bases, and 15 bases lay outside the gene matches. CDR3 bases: TGTGCCAGCAGCGAGACAGTTTGGGACAGGGTCCGTAGCAATCAGCCCCAGCATTTT. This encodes CASSETVWDRVRSNQPQHF. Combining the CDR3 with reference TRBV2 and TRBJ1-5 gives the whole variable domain EPEVTQTPSHQVTQMGQEVILRCVPISNHLYFYWYRQILGQKVEFLVSFYNNEISEKSEIFDDQFSVERPDGSNFTLKIRSTKLEDSAMYFCASSETVWDRVRSNQPQHFGDGTRLSIL.

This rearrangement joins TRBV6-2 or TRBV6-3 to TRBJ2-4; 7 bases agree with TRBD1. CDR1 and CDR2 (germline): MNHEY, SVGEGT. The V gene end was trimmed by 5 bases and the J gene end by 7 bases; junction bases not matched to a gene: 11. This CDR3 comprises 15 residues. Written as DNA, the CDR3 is TGTGCCAGCAGTCGAATACAGGGGCCACAGAACATTCAGTACTTC. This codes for CASSRIQGPQNIQYF.

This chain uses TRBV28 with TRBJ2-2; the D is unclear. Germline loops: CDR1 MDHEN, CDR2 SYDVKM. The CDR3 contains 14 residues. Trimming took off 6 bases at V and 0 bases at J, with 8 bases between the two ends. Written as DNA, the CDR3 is TGTGCCAGCAGACCCAATCCGAACACCGGGGAGCTGTTTTTT. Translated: CASRPNPNTGELFF.

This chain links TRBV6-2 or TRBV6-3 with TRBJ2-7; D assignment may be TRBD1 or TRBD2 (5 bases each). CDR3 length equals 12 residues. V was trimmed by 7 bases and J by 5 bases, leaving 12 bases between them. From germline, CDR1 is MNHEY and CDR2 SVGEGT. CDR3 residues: CASTGTLNEQYF. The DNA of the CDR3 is TGTGCCAGCACCGGGACGCTTAACGAGCAGTACTTC.

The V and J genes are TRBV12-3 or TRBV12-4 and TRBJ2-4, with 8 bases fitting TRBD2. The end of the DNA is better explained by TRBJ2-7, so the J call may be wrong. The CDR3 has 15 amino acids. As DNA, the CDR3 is TGTGCCAGCAGTTTAGGGCTAGCGGGCCACTACGAGCAGTACTTC. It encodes CASSLGLAGHYEQYF.

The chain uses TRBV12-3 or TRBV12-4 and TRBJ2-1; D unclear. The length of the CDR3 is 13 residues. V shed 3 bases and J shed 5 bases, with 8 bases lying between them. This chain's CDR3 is CASSFRTNNEQFF. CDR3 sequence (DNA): TGTGCCAGCAGTTTCCGGACGAACAATGAGCAGTTCTTC.

The CDR3 DNA sequence: TGTGCCAGCAGCGTAGGTGGGCTGCGGGAGCTCACAAAAAACATTCAGTACTTC. Its protein product is CASSVGGLRELTKNIQYF. The J gene is TRBJ2-4, the V gene TRBV9; 7 nucleotides match TRBD2. The CDR3 is 18 residues long. V was pared by 0 bases and J by 4 bases, with 13 bases of the junction left unmatched. The germline CDR1 and CDR2 sequences are SGDLS and YYNGEE.

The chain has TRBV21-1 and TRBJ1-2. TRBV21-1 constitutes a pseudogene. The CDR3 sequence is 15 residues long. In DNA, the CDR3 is TGTGCCAGCATCCATATCCTCTTTCCCAACTATGGCTACACCTTC. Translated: CASIHILFPNYGYTF.

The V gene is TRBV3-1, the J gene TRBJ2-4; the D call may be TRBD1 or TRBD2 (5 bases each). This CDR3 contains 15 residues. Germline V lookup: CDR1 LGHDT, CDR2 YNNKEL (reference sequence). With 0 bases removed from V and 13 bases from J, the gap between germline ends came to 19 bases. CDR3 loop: CASSQDLTFLGEQYF. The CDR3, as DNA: TGTGCCAGCAGCCAAGATCTAACGTTCTTAGGGGAGCAGTACTTC.

This CDR3 is CASSLGQVVSYGYTF. The CDR3 nucleotides read TGTGCCAGCAGCTTAGGACAGGTGGTGAGCTATGGCTACACCTTC. The chain is built from TRBV7-2 and TRBJ1-2; the D gene is possibly TRBD1 (6 bases). V shed 1 base and J shed 4 bases, with 13 bases lying between them. Germline CDR1 reads SGHTA; CDR2 reads FQGNSA. This CDR3 contains 15 residues. The variable domain in full, with the rest retrieved from reference TRBV7-2 and TRBJ1-2, is GAGVSQSPSNKVTEKGKDVELRCDPISGHTALYWYRQSLGQGLEFLIYFQGNSAPDKSGLPSDRFSAERTGGSVSTLTIQRTQQEDSAVYLCASSLGQVVSYGYTFGSGTRLTVV.

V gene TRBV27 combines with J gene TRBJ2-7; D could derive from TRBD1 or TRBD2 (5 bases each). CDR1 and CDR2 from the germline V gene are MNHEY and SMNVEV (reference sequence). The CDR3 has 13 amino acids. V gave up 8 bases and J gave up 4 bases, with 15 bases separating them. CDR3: CASASGTEYEQYF. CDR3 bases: TGTGCCAGCGCCTCCGGGACGGAATACGAGCAGTACTTC.

The CDR3 coding sequence is TGTGCCAGCAGGTTCACAGGGGAGGCCTACAATGAGCAGTACTTC. It specifies CASRFTGEAYNEQYF. V usage is TRBV6-6 and J usage is TRBJ2-1, with a weak D call TRBD1 (7 bases). The J call is in doubt because the DNA end fits TRBJ2-7 better. The CDR3 contains 15 residues. Looked up from germline, CDR1 is MNHNY and CDR2 is SVGAGI (reference sequence).

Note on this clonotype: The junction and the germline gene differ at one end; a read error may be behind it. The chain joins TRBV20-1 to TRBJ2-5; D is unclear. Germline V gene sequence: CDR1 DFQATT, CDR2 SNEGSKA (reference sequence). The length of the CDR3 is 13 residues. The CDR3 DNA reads TGCAGTGCTAGATGGGGTAACGAAGAGACCCCGTACTTC. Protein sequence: CSARWGNEETPYF.

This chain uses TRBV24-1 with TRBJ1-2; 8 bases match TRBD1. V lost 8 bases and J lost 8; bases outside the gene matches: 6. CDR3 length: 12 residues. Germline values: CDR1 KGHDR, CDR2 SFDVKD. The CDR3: CATTQGGIGYTF. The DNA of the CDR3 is TGTGCCACCACACAGGGGGGAATAGGCTACACCTTC.

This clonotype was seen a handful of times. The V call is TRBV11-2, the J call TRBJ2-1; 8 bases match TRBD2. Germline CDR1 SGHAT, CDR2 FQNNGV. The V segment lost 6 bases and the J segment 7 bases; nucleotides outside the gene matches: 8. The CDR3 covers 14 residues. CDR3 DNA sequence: TGTGCCAGCAGAGGTACGGGGGGGCAGAATGAGCAGTTCTTC. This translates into CASRGTGGQNEQFF.

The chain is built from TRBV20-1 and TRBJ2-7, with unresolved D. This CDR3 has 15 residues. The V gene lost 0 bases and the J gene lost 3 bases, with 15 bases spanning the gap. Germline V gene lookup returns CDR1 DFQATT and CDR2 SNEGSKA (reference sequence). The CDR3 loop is CSARDWGQVVYEQYF. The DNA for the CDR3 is TGCAGTGCTAGAGATTGGGGTCAGGTAGTCTACGAGCAGTACTTC.

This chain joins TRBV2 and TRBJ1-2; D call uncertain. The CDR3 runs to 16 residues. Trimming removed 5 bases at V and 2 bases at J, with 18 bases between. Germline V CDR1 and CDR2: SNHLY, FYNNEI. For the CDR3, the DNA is TGTGCCAGCAGTCAGATAGACGGGGAAAGCAACTATGGCTACACCTTC. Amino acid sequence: CASSQIDGESNYGYTF.

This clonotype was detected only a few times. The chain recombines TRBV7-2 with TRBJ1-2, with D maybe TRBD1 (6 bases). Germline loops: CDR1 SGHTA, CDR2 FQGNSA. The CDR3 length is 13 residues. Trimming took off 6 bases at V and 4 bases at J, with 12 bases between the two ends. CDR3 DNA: TGTGCCAGCAGTGATACAGGGTCCTATGGCTACACCTTC. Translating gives CASSDTGSYGYTF.

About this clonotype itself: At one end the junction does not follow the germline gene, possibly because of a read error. This chain's CDR3 is CAGSQAPTNQETQYF. CDR3 nucleotides: TGCGCCGGCAGCCAAGCCCCTACAAACCAAGAGACCCAGTACTTC. This chain joins TRBV4-1 and TRBJ2-5; D unclear. The CDR3 is made up of 15 amino acids. Germline V lookup: CDR1 MGHRA, CDR2 YSYEKL.

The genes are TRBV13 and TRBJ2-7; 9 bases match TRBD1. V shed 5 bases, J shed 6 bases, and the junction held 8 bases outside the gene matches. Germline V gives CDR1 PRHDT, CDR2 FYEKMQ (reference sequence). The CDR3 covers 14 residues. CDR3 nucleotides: TGTGCCAGCAGCACGATACTGACAGGGGGCGAGCAGTACTTC. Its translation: CASSTILTGGEQYF.